One and the same sample provided the 17 T cell receptor beta chains below, sequenced in a study of blood T cell repertoires in COVID-19. Using immunoSEQ multiplex PCR, the repertoire was profiled, and TCRdb retains in-frame clones only, with some absent. The table records some 350,000 clones, 85% to 90% of them present only once. Sequenced: peripheral blood. The receptors stem from a woman in her 70s with COVID-19, enrolled during active disease.

This clone was counted only a few times. The chain is built from TRBV2 and TRBJ1-2; TRBD1 matches at 7 bases. Germline V gene data show CDR1 as SNHLY and CDR2 as FYNNEI. This CDR3 has 13 amino acids. Germline trimming cut 10 bases from V and 5 bases from J; bases unmatched to any gene: 10. As DNA, the CDR3 is TGTGCCACTCGGGAGGGGGCAGGGTATGGCTACACCTTC. Translation gives CATREGAGYGYTF.

The chain combines TRBV28 with TRBJ1-6; the D gene is possibly TRBD1 (5 bases). V was trimmed by 8 bases and J by 0 bases, leaving 14 bases between them. The CDR3 runs 16 residues. CDR1 and CDR2 (germline): MDHEN, SYDVKM. The CDR3 region is CASDGAPSSYNSPLHF. The CDR3 nucleotides read TGTGCCAGCGATGGGGCCCCCAGCTCCTATAATTCACCCCTCCACTTT.

V is TRBV24-1 and J is TRBJ2-2; D perhaps matches TRBD1 (6 bases). CDR3 length: 15 residues. V lost 10 bases and J 5 bases, leaving 19 bases between the germline ends. Germline V gene lookup returns CDR1 KGHDR and CDR2 SFDVKD. CDR3 residues: CATRSTTGLTGELFF. The CDR3 bases are TGTGCCACTCGATCGACGACAGGCCTTACCGGGGAGCTGTTTTTT.

This chain connects TRBV21-1 to TRBJ2-4; TRBD2, the table's D call, was not compared with the DNA. TRBV21-1 is noted as a pseudogene. The CDR3 contains 19 residues. CDR3 residues: CASSKGRVAGDLAKNIQYF. CDR3 bases: TGTGCCAGCAGCAAAGGGAGGGTAGCGGGGGACCTAGCCAAAAACATTCAGTACTTC.

The table lists this clone with a few counts. This chain joins TRBV2 and TRBJ1-4, with D possibly matching TRBD1 (5 bases). Trimming took off 4 bases at V and 7 bases at J, with 16 bases between the two ends. Germline V gene sequence: CDR1 SNHLY, CDR2 FYNNEI. This CDR3 is built from 15 residues. The CDR3 coding sequence is TGTGCCAGCAGTGGAAGGGCGGGGGTCGGTGAAAAACTGTTTTTT. Protein: CASSGRAGVGEKLFF.

This chain joins TRBV24-1 and TRBJ2-1, with D perhaps TRBD1 (6 bases). The CDR3 spans 13 residues. Germline V gene sequence: CDR1 KGHDR, CDR2 SFDVKD. Trimming pared 9 bases from V and 6 bases from J, leaving 14 bases between. This CDR3 is CATSLGQINEQFF. CDR3 bases: TGTGCCACCTCTCTAGGACAGATCAATGAGCAGTTCTTC.

The J gene is TRBJ1-1, the V gene TRBV10-1; 7 bases map to TRBD1. With 4 bases clipped from V and 4 bases from J, the junction kept 6 bases outside the gene matches. This CDR3 has 14 residues. Germline V gene sequence: CDR1 WNHNN, CDR2 SYGVQD (reference sequence). The CDR3 DNA reads as TGCGCCAGCAGTGGAGGCAGGGGGTCCACTGAAGCTTTCTTT. Encoded protein: CASSGGRGSTEAFF.

This chain connects TRBV4-1 to TRBJ1-1, with D possibly matching TRBD1 (5 bases). This CDR3 is 15 amino acids long. Germline V lookup: CDR1 MGHRA, CDR2 YSYEKL. Trimming removed 0 bases from V and 2 bases from J, with 10 bases in between. CDR3 sequence: CASSQDPGFNTEAFF. DNA for the CDR3: TGCGCCAGCAGCCAAGACCCAGGGTTTAACACTGAAGCTTTCTTT.

The rearrangement uses TRBV9 and TRBJ2-7; no clear D. Germline V lookup: CDR1 SGDLS, CDR2 YYNGEE. CDR3 size: 16 residues. Trimming left V 0 bases short and J 0 bases short, with 13 bases between. The CDR3 reads CASSVDATGLSYEQYF. CDR3 sequence (DNA): TGTGCCAGCAGCGTAGATGCGACGGGTCTCTCCTACGAGCAGTACTTC.

V usage is TRBV5-1 and J usage is TRBJ1-1; D call uncertain. CDR3 size: 14 residues. Germline assignment: CDR1 SGHRS and CDR2 YFSETQ. Trimming took 1 base from V and 2 from J, leaving 9 bases between them. The CDR3 DNA is TGCGCCAGCAGCTTGACCAGTGAAAACACTGAAGCTTTCTTT. It yields the protein CASSLTSENTEAFF.

This clone was seen only a few times. The chain joins TRBV4-1 to TRBJ2-6; possible D gene TRBD1, 6 bases. From germline, CDR1 is MGHRA and CDR2 YSYEKL. Trimming took 2 bases from V and 1 from J, leaving 9 bases between them. The CDR3 length is 16 residues. For the CDR3, the DNA is TGCGCCAGCAGCCAAATTAGGGGGTCTGGGGCCAACGTCCTGACTTTC. This codes for CASSQIRGSGANVLTF.

The gene calls are TRBV24-1 and TRBJ2-6, with D perhaps TRBD2 (5 bases). V gave up 3 bases and J gave up 16 bases, with 9 bases separating them. The germline V gene has CDR1 KGHDR and CDR2 SFDVKD. This CDR3 is 11 amino acids long. CDR3: CATSDSGGLTF. CDR3 sequence (DNA): TGTGCCACCAGTGATAGTGGAGGTCTGACTTTC.

V usage is TRBV12-3 or TRBV12-4 and J usage is TRBJ2-7; a weak D match, TRBD1 (5 bases). Trimming left V 2 bases short and J 7 bases short, with 12 bases between. The CDR3 consists of 13 residues. The CDR3 region is CASSLNTGFEQYF. As DNA, the CDR3 is TGTGCCAGCAGTTTAAATACAGGTTTTGAGCAGTACTTC.

The CDR3 nucleotides are TGTGCCATCAGCCCCTCCGGGATTAGGGCTAACTATGGCTACACCTTC. Its protein product is CAISPSGIRANYGYTF. V is TRBV24-1 and J is TRBJ1-2; D unresolved. The CDR3 runs 16 residues. In germline, CDR1 is KGHDR, CDR2 SFDVKD. Between the trimmed V and J ends, which lost 11 bases and 0 bases, there was a span of 21 bases.

The chain recombines TRBV6-5 with TRBJ2-7, with 9 bases identical to TRBD1. Germline trimming cut 7 bases from V and 3 bases from J; bases unmatched to any gene: 7. Per the germline V gene, CDR1 is MNHEY and CDR2 is SVGAGI. This CDR3 is built from 14 residues. The DNA for the CDR3 is TGTGCCAGCACGTTGGGGACAGGGAACTACGAGCAGTACTTC. It encodes CASTLGTGNYEQYF.

The chain employs TRBV6-6 and TRBJ2-6, with 7 bases that match TRBD1. Unmatched junction bases numbered 5, after V lost 5 bases and J lost 4 bases. CDR1 and CDR2 from the germline V gene are MNHNY and SVGAGI (reference sequence). This CDR3 has 15 residues. The CDR3 protein is CASSDTGVGANVLTF. Here the CDR3 DNA reads TGTGCCAGCAGTGACACAGGGGTAGGGGCCAACGTCCTGACTTTC.

This clone was seen only once. The chain joins TRBV7-9 to TRBJ1-6; D ambiguous. Germline-derived CDR1 and CDR2 are SEHNR and FQNEAQ (reference sequence). The CDR3 contains 14 residues. Trimming removed 0 bases from V and 5 bases from J, with 5 bases in between. Written as DNA, the CDR3 is TGTGCCAGCAGCTTAGCTCCAAATAATTCACCCCTCCACTTT. As protein: CASSLAPNNSPLHF.